This TCR beta chain was recovered during a study of cytomegalovirus exposure and HLA in healthy donors. The germline CDR1 and CDR2 sequences are SQVTM and ANQGSEA. The CDR3 loop spans 13 amino acids. V gave up 5 bases and J gave up 6 bases; unmatched junction bases: 8. Notes on this clone: The sample holds other DNA sequences that translate to the same CDR3.

The study ran its PCR with 60 Vbeta and 13 Jbeta primers. Only in-frame clones appear in the TCRdb table, and some are missing; sequencing was by immunoSEQ multiplex PCR. Of roughly 100,000 clones in the sample, about two thirds were seen once. This rearrangement joins TRBV29-1 to TRBJ2-3; 7 bases are a match to TRBD2. The sample comprised PBMCs. This TCR was recovered from a female donor in good health and CMV-seronegative. CDR3 loop: CSVKRTSVDTQYF. The DNA of the CDR3 is TGCAGCGTTAAAAGAACTAGCGTTGATACGCAGTATTTT.